Below, 17 T cell receptor beta chains from the same sample are listed, as sequenced in a study of vaccination effects on CD4 cells after COVID-19. Produced via immunoSEQ multiplex PCR; TCRdb's table is partial and in-frame only. The data show some 66,000 clones, over 75% seen once. On day 10 of culture, CD4+ T cells were separated out. Participants got two doses of BNT162b2 or mRNA-1273 vaccine. No antigen is known for these receptors. The material sequenced was CD4+ T cells from PBMCs cultured without peptide, taken after COVID-19 vaccination. The receptor source for this set is a human donor who received a COVID-19 vaccine.

The sample holds a few counts of this clone. V and J are TRBV6-2 or TRBV6-3 and TRBJ1-2; TRBD1 might be the D (5 bases). Germline V gene sequence: CDR1 MNHEY, CDR2 SVGEGT. This CDR3 comprises 17 residues. V was clipped by 2 bases and J by 3 bases, with 19 bases between them. The CDR3 nucleotides read TGTGCCAGCAGTTACCCTTTAGGAAAGGGACCTCACTATGGCTACACCTTC. This encodes CASSYPLGKGPHYGYTF.

The rearrangement uses TRBV18 and TRBJ2-2, with a possible D match to TRBD2 (5 bases). V lost 6 bases, J lost 1 base, and 15 bases lay in between. CDR3 length equals 16 residues. CDR1 KGHSH and CDR2 LQKENI come from the germline V gene. Written as DNA, the CDR3 is TGTGCCAGCTCCTTCCGGGGTCCCGGGAACACCGGGGAGCTGTTTTTT. Its translation: CASSFRGPGNTGELFF.

This rearrangement joins TRBV14 to TRBJ1-1; D is perhaps TRBD1 (6 bases). V was cut by 3 bases and J by 3 bases, with 17 bases left in between. Per germline, CDR1 SGHDN and CDR2 FVKESK. The CDR3 is 16 residues long. The CDR3 protein is CASSQRWVGGDTEAFF. The DNA for the CDR3 is TGTGCCAGCAGCCAGCGGTGGGTAGGGGGGGACACTGAAGCTTTCTTT.

Concerning this clone itself: This specimen includes other DNA sequences encoding the same CDR3. The V call is TRBV5-1, the J call TRBJ2-7, with D tentatively TRBD1 (5 bases). Germline loops: CDR1 SGHRS, CDR2 YFSETQ. V was trimmed by 0 bases and J by 3 bases, leaving 7 bases between them. The CDR3 extends over 13 amino acids. Here the CDR3 DNA reads TGCGCCAGCAGCTTGGGGGGCGGCTACGAGCAGTACGTC. Translated: CASSLGGGYEQYV.

The V call is TRBV11-1, the J call TRBJ1-3; D gene ambiguous. Germline V gene data show CDR1 as SGHAT and CDR2 as FQDESV (reference sequence). V shed 3 bases and J shed 8 bases, with 11 bases lying between them. CDR3 length: 13 amino acids. The CDR3 loop is CASSFNRKYTIYF. The CDR3 coding sequence is TGTGCCAGCAGCTTTAACCGGAAATACACCATATATTTT.

In this sample, this clone turned up once. The chain joins TRBV2 to TRBJ1-2, with D perhaps matching TRBD1 (5 bases). The CDR3 is made up of 13 amino acids. V shed 3 bases and J shed 8 bases, with 13 bases lying between them. The germline gives CDR1 SNHLY, CDR2 FYNNEI. CDR3 region: CASSDSRAAGYTF. Written as DNA, the CDR3 is TGTGCCAGCAGTGATTCCAGGGCTGCCGGCTACACCTTC. Combining the CDR3 with reference TRBV2 and TRBJ1-2 gives the whole variable domain EPEVTQTPSHQVTQMGQEVILRCVPISNHLYFYWYRQILGQKVEFLVSFYNNEISEKSEIFDDQFSVERPDGSNFTLKIRSTKLEDSAMYFCASSDSRAAGYTFGSGTRLTVV.

The rearrangement joins TRBV2 to TRBJ1-6; the match to TRBD1 covers 8 bases. CDR1 is SNHLY and CDR2 is FYNNEI in the germline V gene. The V gene end was trimmed by 5 bases and the J gene end by 10 bases; junction bases not matched to a gene: 7. The CDR3 contains 14 residues. DNA of the CDR3: TGTGCCAGCAGTCCCGGGACAGGCGTATCACCCCTCCACTTT. Its protein product is CASSPGTGVSPLHF.

In DNA, the CDR3 is TGTGCCAGCAGTCGACAGGGGGCGCGTAGGGAGCAGTACGTC. Translated, it gives CASSRQGARREQYV. The chain couples TRBV6-2 or TRBV6-3 to TRBJ2-7, with 10 bases aligning to TRBD1. The CDR3 loop spans 14 amino acids. The trim removed 5 bases at V and 7 bases at J, leaving 8 bases unmatched. The V gene's germline CDR1 is MNHEY and CDR2 SVGEGT.

The chain uses TRBV18 and TRBJ1-1, with D uncertain. V was shortened by 2 bases and J by 2 bases, with 6 bases between the two germline ends. Germline V lookup: CDR1 KGHSH, CDR2 LQKENI. This CDR3 has 13 residues. The DNA for the CDR3 is TGTGCCAGCTCACCAACGTCAAACACTGAAGCTTTCTTT. As protein: CASSPTSNTEAFF.

In its sample, this clone was seen once. The chain links TRBV7-2 to TRBJ2-1, with 10 bases that match TRBD2. Per germline, CDR1 SGHTA and CDR2 FQGNSA. The CDR3 runs 15 residues. V gave up 5 bases and J gave up 8 bases; unmatched junction bases: 9. Written as DNA, the CDR3 is TGTGCCAGCAGCAGAAGCGGGGGGGCTTGGGATGAGCAGTTCTTC. This sequence encodes CASSRSGGAWDEQFF.

CDR3 residues: CASSLTPGGHTEAFF. Written as DNA, the CDR3 is TGTGCCAGCAGCTTAACGCCAGGGGGCCACACTGAAGCTTTCTTT. The V and J genes are TRBV7-3 and TRBJ1-1; 8 bases agree with TRBD1. This CDR3 region has 15 residues. Germline CDR1 reads SGHTA; CDR2 reads FQGTGA. After removal of 0 bases from V and 3 bases from J, the junction contained 3 bases not matched to a gene.

The rearrangement links TRBV30 to TRBJ1-1, with D possibly TRBD1 on 6 matching bases. V was pared by 5 bases and J by 5 bases, with 12 bases between. Germline V gene sequence: CDR1 GTSNPN, CDR2 SVGIG (reference sequence). The CDR3 is 12 amino acids. CDR3 residues: CAWGRGGTEAFF. CDR3 bases: TGTGCCTGGGGAAGGGGGGGAACTGAAGCTTTCTTT.

The V and J genes are TRBV3-1 (or the pseudogene TRBV3-2) and TRBJ2-3; no definite D call. V lost 10 bases to trimming and J lost 2 bases, with 16 bases between them. From germline, CDR1 is LGHDT and CDR2 YNNKEL (reference sequence). The CDR3 length is 14 residues. The CDR3 DNA reads as TGTGCCAACGCCGACCGGAAAATCACAGATACGCAGTATTTT. Amino acid sequence: CANADRKITDTQYF.

The V and J genes are TRBV6-2 or TRBV6-3 and TRBJ1-2; D is unclear. This CDR3 has 14 residues. V was trimmed by 6 bases and J by 4 bases, leaving 15 bases between them. The germline V gene has CDR1 MNHEY and CDR2 SVGEGT. In DNA, the CDR3 is TGTGCCAGCAGCCTCCCGGGTTTCGGCTATGGCTACACCTTC. Its protein product is CASSLPGFGYGYTF.

In its sample, this clone was seen a few times. This chain connects TRBV2 to TRBJ1-6, with a tentative D call TRBD1 (5 bases). V was clipped by 8 bases and J by 7 bases, with 12 bases between them. CDR3 length: 13 amino acids. CDR1 SNHLY and CDR2 FYNNEI come from the germline V gene. The CDR3 DNA reads as TGTGCCAGCGTCCGGGAGGGGAATTCACCCCTCCACTTT. Its protein is CASVREGNSPLHF.

The rearrangement uses TRBV30 and TRBJ2-2, with 8 nucleotides matching TRBD1. CDR1 GTSNPN and CDR2 SVGIG come from the germline V gene (reference sequence). Losses at the gene ends were 4 bases for V and 2 bases for J; bases not matched to a gene: 9. The CDR3 length is 16 residues. The chain's CDR3 is CAWIPAGQGNTGELFF. DNA for the CDR3: TGTGCCTGGATTCCGGCCGGACAGGGAAACACCGGGGAGCTGTTTTTT. The full variable domain, rest sourced from reference TRBV30 and TRBJ2-2, is SQTIHQWPATLVQPVGSPLSLECTVEGTSNPNLYWYRQAAGRGLQLLFYSVGIGQISSEVPQNLSASRPQDRQFILSSKKLLLSDSGFYLCAWIPAGQGNTGELFFGEGSRLTVL.

J is TRBJ2-1 and V is TRBV28; TRBD2 aligns across 7 bases. Unmatched junction bases numbered 8, after V lost 5 bases and J lost 1 base. This CDR3 has 16 residues. Germline V gene sequence: CDR1 MDHEN, CDR2 SYDVKM. DNA for the CDR3: TGTGCCAGCAGTAAGGGCGGGGGAGGGTCCTACAATGAGCAGTTCTTC. It yields the protein CASSKGGGGSYNEQFF. Variable domain in full (rest from reference TRBV28 and TRBJ2-1): DVKVTQSSRYLVKRTGEKVFLECVQDMDHENMFWYRQDPGLGLRLIYFSYDVKMKEKGDIPEGYSVSREKKERFSLILESASTNQTSMYLCASSKGGGGSYNEQFFGPGTRLTVL.